This T cell receptor (beta chain) came from a study of T-cell reconstitution after alpha-beta-depleted transplantation in children. Trimming left V 1 base short and J 3 bases short, with 13 bases between. The CDR3 extends over 15 amino acids. Unique molecular identifiers were built into the TCRbeta library. A single record per CDR3 protein comes from TCRdb applying MiXCR to the PCR reads. The data hold under 450,000 distinct CDR3 sequences, with roughly 13% observed a single time. The origin of this receptor is a human donor who donated a stem cell graft to a child with Fanconi anemia. The sample here was PBMCs, taken from the stem cell graft. The chain links TRBV12-3 or TRBV12-4 to TRBJ2-7, with D unclear. The CDR3 loop reads CASSLELTGYYEQYF. CDR3 in DNA: TGTGCCAGCAGTTTAGAATTAACTGGTTACTACGAGCAGTACTTC.